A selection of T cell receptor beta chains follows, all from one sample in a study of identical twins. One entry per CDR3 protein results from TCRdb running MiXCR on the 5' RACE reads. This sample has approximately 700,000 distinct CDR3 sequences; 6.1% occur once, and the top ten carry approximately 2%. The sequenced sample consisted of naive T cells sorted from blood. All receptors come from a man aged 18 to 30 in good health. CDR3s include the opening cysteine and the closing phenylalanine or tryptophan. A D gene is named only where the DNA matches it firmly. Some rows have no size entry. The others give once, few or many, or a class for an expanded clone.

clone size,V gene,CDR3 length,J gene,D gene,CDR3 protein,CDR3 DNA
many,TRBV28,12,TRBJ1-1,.,CASGPGYTEAFF,TGTGCCAGCGGCCCAGGTTACACTGAAGCTTTCTTT
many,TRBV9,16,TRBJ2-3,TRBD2,CASSVFASGSTDTQYF,TGTGCCAGCAGCGTATTCGCTAGCGGTAGCACAGATACGCAGTATTTT
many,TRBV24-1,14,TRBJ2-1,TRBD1,CATSVTGDVNEQFF,TGTGCCACCTCGGTGACAGGGGACGTGAATGAGCAGTTCTTC
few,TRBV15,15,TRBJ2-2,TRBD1,CATEGTQGWTGELFF,TGTGCCACCGAAGGAACACAGGGGTGGACCGGGGAGCTGTTTTTT
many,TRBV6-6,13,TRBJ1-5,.,CASSYSRDQPQHF,TGTGCCAGCAGTTACTCCAGGGATCAGCCCCAGCATTTT
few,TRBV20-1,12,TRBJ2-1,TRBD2,CSATGLAAKQFF,TGCAGTGCTACTGGACTAGCGGCGAAGCAGTTCTTC
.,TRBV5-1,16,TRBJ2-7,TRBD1,CASSSKEDRVYYEQYF,TGCGCCAGCAGCTCAAAAGAAGACAGGGTGTACTACGAGCAGTACTTC
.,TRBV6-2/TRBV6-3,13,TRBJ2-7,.,CASSYSVPYEQYF,TGTGCCAGCAGTTACTCGGTCCCCTACGAGCAGTACTTC
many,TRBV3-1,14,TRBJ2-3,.,CASSLMVITDTQYF,TGTGCCAGCAGCCTCATGGTGATCACAGATACGCAGTATTTT
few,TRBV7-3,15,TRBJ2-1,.,CASSLTRPTNNEQFF,TGTGCCAGCAGCTTAACCAGACCAACAAACAATGAGCAGTTCTTC
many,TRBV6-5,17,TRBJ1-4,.,CASSYSMSLGGNEKLFF,TGTGCCAGCAGTTACTCGATGTCATTGGGGGGGAATGAAAAACTGTTTTTT
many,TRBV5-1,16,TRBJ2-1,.,CASSLGGVSSYNEQFF,TGCGCCAGCAGCTTGGGAGGTGTCAGCTCCTACAATGAGCAGTTCTTC
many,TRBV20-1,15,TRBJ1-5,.,CSARDLERGNQPQHF,TGCAGTGCTAGAGATTTAGAGCGGGGCAATCAGCCCCAGCATTTT
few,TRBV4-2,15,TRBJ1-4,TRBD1,CASSQQGQGSEKLFF,TGTGCCAGCAGCCAGCAAGGACAGGGAAGTGAAAAACTGTTTTTT
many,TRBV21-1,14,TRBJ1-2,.,CASSKVAVGPVYTF,TGTGCCAGCAGCAAAGTAGCGGTGGGGCCGGTGTACACCTTC
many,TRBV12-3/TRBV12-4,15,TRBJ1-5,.,CASSLGSHTNQPQHF,TGTGCCAGCAGTTTAGGATCTCATACCAATCAGCCCCAGCATTTT
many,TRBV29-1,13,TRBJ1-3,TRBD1,CSVDDRVGNTIYF,TGCAGCGTTGATGACAGGGTTGGAAACACCATATATTTT
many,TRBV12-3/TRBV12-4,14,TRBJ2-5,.,CASSRSVASETQYF,TGTGCCAGCAGTCGGTCGGTAGCGTCAGAGACCCAGTACTTC
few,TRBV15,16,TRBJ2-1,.,CATSRVEGSPYNEQFF,TGTGCCACCAGCAGAGTAGAAGGTTCCCCCTACAATGAGCAGTTCTTC
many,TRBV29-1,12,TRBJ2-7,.,CSAGTATYEQYF,TGCAGCGCCGGGACGGCCACCTACGAGCAGTACTTC
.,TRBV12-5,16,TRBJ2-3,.,CASGFSLKGLTDTQYF,TGTGCTAGTGGTTTTTCCCTAAAGGGGTTGACAGATACGCAGTATTTT
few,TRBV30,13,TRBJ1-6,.,CAWRRGNNSPLHF,TGTGCCTGGAGAAGAGGGAATAATTCACCCCTCCACTTT
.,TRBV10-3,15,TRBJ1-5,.,CAISESEVGNQPQHF,TGTGCCATCAGTGAGTCGGAGGTTGGCAATCAGCCCCAGCATTTT
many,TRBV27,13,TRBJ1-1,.,CASSFRSNTEAFF,TGTGCCAGCAGTTTTAGGTCCAACACTGAAGCTTTCTTT
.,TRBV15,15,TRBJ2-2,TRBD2,CATGPSGRYTGELFF,TGTGCCACCGGGCCTAGCGGGAGGTATACCGGGGAGCTGTTTTTT
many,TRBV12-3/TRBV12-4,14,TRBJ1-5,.,CASNRELSNQPQHF,TGTGCCAGCAACAGAGAGCTTAGCAATCAGCCCCAGCATTTT
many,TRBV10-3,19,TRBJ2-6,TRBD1,CAISESRPDRAAGANVLTF,TGTGCCATCAGTGAGTCCCGTCCGGACAGGGCAGCGGGGGCCAACGTCCTGACTTTC
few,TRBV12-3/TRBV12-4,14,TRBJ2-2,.,CASSLWQQTGELFF,TGTGCCAGCAGTTTATGGCAGCAGACCGGGGAGCTGTTTTTT
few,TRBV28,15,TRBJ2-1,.,CASSFLDRTYNEQFF,TGTGCCAGCAGTTTTTTAGACAGGACCTACAATGAGCAGTTCTTC
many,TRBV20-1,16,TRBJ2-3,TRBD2,CSAGEGASGITDTQYF,TGCAGTGCAGGCGAAGGAGCAAGCGGGATTACAGATACGCAGTATTTT
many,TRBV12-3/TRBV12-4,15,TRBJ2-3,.,CASSPRGVRSDTQYF,TGTGCCAGCAGCCCGCGGGGAGTTAGGTCAGATACGCAGTATTTT
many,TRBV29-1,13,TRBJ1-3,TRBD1,CSVTGGSGNTIYF,TGCAGCGTTACAGGGGGCTCTGGAAACACCATATATTTT
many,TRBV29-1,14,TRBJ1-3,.,CSVQYHSGGNTIYF,TGCAGCGTGCAGTACCACAGCGGTGGAAACACCATATATTTT
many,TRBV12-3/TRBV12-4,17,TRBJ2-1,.,CASSFPGGQMLQWEQFF,TGTGCCAGCAGTTTCCCCGGGGGACAGATGTTACAATGGGAGCAGTTCTTC
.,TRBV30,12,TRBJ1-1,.,CAWSAMNTEAFF,TGTGCCTGGAGTGCAATGAACACTGAAGCTTTCTTT
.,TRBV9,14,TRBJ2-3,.,CASSVEVRGDTQYF,TGTGCCAGCAGCGTAGAAGTGAGGGGGGATACGCAGTATTTT
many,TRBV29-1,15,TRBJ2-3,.,CSAAKDYPATDTQYF,TGCAGCGCCGCAAAGGACTATCCGGCCACAGATACGCAGTATTTT
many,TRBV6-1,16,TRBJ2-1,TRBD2,CASSVVAGVFYNEQFF,TGTGCCAGCAGTGTTGTCGCGGGAGTCTTCTACAATGAGCAGTTCTTC
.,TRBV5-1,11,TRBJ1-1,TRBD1,CASKDREGAFF,TGCGCCAGCAAGGACAGGGAAGGGGCTTTCTTT
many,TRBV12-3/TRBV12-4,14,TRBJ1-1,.,CASSLTALNTEAFF,TGTGCCAGCAGTTTGACAGCCTTGAACACTGAAGCTTTCTTT